This T cell receptor beta chain comes out of a study of blood T cell repertoires in COVID-19. The wider study: COVID-19 samples, acute and convalescent, were from the United States, Italy and Spain. From T cells, B-cell-depleted T cells, or PBMCs came the material, which was cDNA or gDNA.

Original analysis: Quantification of nucleated cells was approximated via reference gene primer amplification. Profiling relied on immunoSEQ multiplex PCR, and the TCRdb table lists in-frame clones only, not all of them. From that table come the V and J calls and clone size; the DNA was used to work out D and trimming. The table records approximately 350,000 clones, 88% of them present only once. Germline CDR1 reads KGHDR; CDR2 reads SFDVKD. Deletions cut 5 bases from V and 4 bases from J, with 10 bases between. The CDR3 is made up of 13 amino acids. The origin of this receptor is a woman in her seventies with COVID-19, enrolled during active disease. The chain links TRBV24-1 to TRBJ1-2; maybe TRBD1 (6 bases). What was sequenced was peripheral blood. CDR3 sequence (DNA): TGTGCCACCAGTGTGGGGGCTGGCTATGGCTACACCTTC. It encodes CATSVGAGYGYTF.